The next 8 T cell receptor beta chains were all read from a single sample in a study of blood T cell repertoires in COVID-19. TCRdb's table, derived via immunoSEQ multiplex PCR, lists solely in-frame clones and lacks some. The repertoire holds about 140,000 clones, with 85% to 90% as singletons. Input material: peripheral blood. The receptor set was obtained from a woman aged 55-69 years with acute or convalescent COVID-19.

The CDR3 DNA follows: TGTGCCACCAGTACTCGCGGACAGATCTATGGCTACACCTTC. Protein sequence: CATSTRGQIYGYTF. The genes are TRBV15 and TRBJ1-2, with a tentative D call TRBD1 (6 bases). The germline gives CDR1 LNHNV, CDR2 YYDKDF (reference sequence). The CDR3 runs to 14 residues. Trimming left V 6 bases short and J 4 bases short, with 15 bases between. The whole variable domain, remainder taken from reference TRBV15 and TRBJ1-2, is DAMVIQNPRYQVTQFGKPVTLSCSQTLNHNVMYWYQQKSSQAPKLLFHYYDKDFNNEADTPDNFQSRRPNTSFCFLDIRSPGLGDTAMYLCATSTRGQIYGYTFGSGTRLTVV.

The chain is built from TRBV23-1 and TRBJ2-2; tentative D call: TRBD2 (5 bases). TRBV23-1 is assigned to the ORF class and has an uncertain function. V dropped 4 bases and J dropped 5 bases, with 35 bases sitting between them. This CDR3 region has 22 residues. The CDR3 loop reads CASSRTPRTPRGDQEETGELFF. The DNA of the CDR3 is TGCGCCAGCAGTCGAACCCCACGGACTCCCAGAGGAGACCAGGAAGAGACCGGGGAGCTGTTTTTT.

The rearrangement uses TRBV6-5 and TRBJ1-3; D is uncertain. Deletions cut 0 bases from V and 1 base from J, with 7 bases between. The CDR3 covers 15 residues. Germline loops: CDR1 MNHEY, CDR2 SVGAGI. CDR3 in amino acids: CASSYSRGSGNTIYF. The CDR3, as DNA: TGTGCCAGCAGTTACTCACGGGGATCTGGAAACACCATATATTTT.

Regarding this clone: Germline is not matched at one junction end, which may reflect a read error. The chain combines TRBV6-6 with TRBJ2-7; 9 positions agree with TRBD2. The CDR3 is made up of 16 amino acids. Germline assignment: CDR1 MNHNY and CDR2 SVGAGI (reference sequence). Written as DNA, the CDR3 is TGTGCCAGCAGTCCCGTCGGGCGGGGGGGCTCCAACGAGCAGTACTTC. Its protein product is CASSPVGRGGSNEQYF.

The genes are TRBV12-5 and TRBJ2-7, with 7 nucleotides matching TRBD1. Germline assignment: CDR1 LGHNT and CDR2 FRNRAP. The CDR3 has 12 amino acids. J gave up 4 bases and V 5 bases, and 2 bases lay outside the gene matches. The CDR3 here is CASGDRAYEQYF. The CDR3 DNA reads TGTGCTAGTGGTGACAGGGCTTACGAGCAGTACTTC.

The gene calls are TRBV6-5 and TRBJ1-1, with D possibly matching TRBD1 (6 bases). The germline V gene encodes CDR1 MNHEY and CDR2 SVGAGI. The CDR3 loop spans 14 amino acids. The ends were cut back, 4 bases at V and 1 base at J, with 10 bases in the middle. The CDR3 sequence: CASSWQGTNTEAFF. The CDR3 DNA is TGTGCCAGCAGTTGGCAGGGGACGAACACTGAAGCTTTCTTT.

This chain joins TRBV7-6 and TRBJ1-1; 8 nucleotides agree with TRBD1. Germline loops: CDR1 SGHVS, CDR2 FNYEAQ. V trimming: 4 bases; J trimming: 8 bases; junction bases outside the gene matches: 6. The CDR3 covers 13 residues. CDR3 residues: CASSSDRGGEAFF. The CDR3 DNA follows: TGTGCCAGCAGCTCCGACAGGGGAGGGGAAGCTTTCTTT.

The rearrangement uses TRBV4-1 and TRBJ1-2; possible D gene TRBD1, 6 bases. Trimming removed 0 bases from V and 0 bases from J, with 14 bases in between. Germline-derived CDR1 and CDR2 are MGHRA and YSYEKL. This CDR3 is 17 amino acids long. CDR3 in amino acids: CASSQEGTGIPNYGYTF. CDR3 coding DNA: TGCGCCAGCAGCCAAGAAGGTACAGGGATCCCTAACTATGGCTACACCTTC.